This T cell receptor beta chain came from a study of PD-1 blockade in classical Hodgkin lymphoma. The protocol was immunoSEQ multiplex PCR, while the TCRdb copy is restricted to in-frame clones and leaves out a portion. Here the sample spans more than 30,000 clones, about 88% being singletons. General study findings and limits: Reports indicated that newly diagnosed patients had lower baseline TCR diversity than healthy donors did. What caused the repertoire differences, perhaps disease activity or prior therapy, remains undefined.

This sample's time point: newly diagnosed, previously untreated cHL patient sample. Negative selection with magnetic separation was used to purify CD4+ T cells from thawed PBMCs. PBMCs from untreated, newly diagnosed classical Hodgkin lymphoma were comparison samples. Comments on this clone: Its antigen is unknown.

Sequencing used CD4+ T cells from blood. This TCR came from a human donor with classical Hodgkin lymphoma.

In DNA, the CDR3 is TGCGCCAGCAGCCGGACAGGAACAGATACGCAGTATTTT. This codes for CASSRTGTDTQYF. The rearrangement joins TRBV5-1 to TRBJ2-3, with 7 bases aligning to TRBD1. Germline assignment: CDR1 SGHRS and CDR2 YFSETQ. The CDR3 has 13 amino acids. After removal of 4 bases from V and 3 bases from J, the junction contained 2 bases not matched to a gene.